This T cell receptor beta chain derives from a study of T cell responses to AZD1222 COVID-19 vaccine. Profiling relied on immunoSEQ multiplex PCR, and the TCRdb table lists in-frame clones only, not all of them. Of 95,000 to 120,000 clones detected, approximately 88% appear once; the ten largest clones hold approximately 6.9%. Whole-study results and caveats: Across spike, vaccine-associated CD4 TCRs were found, dominant at 160-218 and 743-854. Of spike-specific TCRs, nearly half reportedly target regions left unmutated in variants.

A remark on this clone: Its antigen is not identified.

V was shortened by 10 bases and J by 0 bases, with 8 bases between the two germline ends. The germline V gene encodes CDR1 MNHEY and CDR2 SVGAGI. The CDR3 has 12 amino acids. The sequences come from peripheral blood, collected 28 days after the second AZD1222 dose. This chain links TRBV6-5 with TRBJ2-3; D unclear. This TCR derives from an adult who received the AZD1222 COVID-19 vaccine. This CDR3 is CATALSTDTQYF. For the CDR3, the DNA is TGTGCCACCGCCCTGAGCACAGATACGCAGTATTTT.